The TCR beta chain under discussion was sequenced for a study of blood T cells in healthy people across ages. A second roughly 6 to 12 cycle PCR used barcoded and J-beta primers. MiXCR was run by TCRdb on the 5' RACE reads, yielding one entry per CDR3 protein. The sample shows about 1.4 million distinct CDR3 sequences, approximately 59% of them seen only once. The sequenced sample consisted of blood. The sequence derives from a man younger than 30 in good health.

CDR3 in amino acids: CASSQELRQDWELFF. The DNA of the CDR3 is TGCGCCAGCAGCCAAGAATTGCGGCAGGACTGGGAGCTGTTTTTT. The genes are TRBV4-3 and TRBJ2-2, with a possible D match to TRBD2 (5 bases). Germline V CDR1 and CDR2: LGHNA, YSLEER. The CDR3 length is 15 residues. Trimming stripped 0 bases from V and 9 bases from J, with 14 bases between.